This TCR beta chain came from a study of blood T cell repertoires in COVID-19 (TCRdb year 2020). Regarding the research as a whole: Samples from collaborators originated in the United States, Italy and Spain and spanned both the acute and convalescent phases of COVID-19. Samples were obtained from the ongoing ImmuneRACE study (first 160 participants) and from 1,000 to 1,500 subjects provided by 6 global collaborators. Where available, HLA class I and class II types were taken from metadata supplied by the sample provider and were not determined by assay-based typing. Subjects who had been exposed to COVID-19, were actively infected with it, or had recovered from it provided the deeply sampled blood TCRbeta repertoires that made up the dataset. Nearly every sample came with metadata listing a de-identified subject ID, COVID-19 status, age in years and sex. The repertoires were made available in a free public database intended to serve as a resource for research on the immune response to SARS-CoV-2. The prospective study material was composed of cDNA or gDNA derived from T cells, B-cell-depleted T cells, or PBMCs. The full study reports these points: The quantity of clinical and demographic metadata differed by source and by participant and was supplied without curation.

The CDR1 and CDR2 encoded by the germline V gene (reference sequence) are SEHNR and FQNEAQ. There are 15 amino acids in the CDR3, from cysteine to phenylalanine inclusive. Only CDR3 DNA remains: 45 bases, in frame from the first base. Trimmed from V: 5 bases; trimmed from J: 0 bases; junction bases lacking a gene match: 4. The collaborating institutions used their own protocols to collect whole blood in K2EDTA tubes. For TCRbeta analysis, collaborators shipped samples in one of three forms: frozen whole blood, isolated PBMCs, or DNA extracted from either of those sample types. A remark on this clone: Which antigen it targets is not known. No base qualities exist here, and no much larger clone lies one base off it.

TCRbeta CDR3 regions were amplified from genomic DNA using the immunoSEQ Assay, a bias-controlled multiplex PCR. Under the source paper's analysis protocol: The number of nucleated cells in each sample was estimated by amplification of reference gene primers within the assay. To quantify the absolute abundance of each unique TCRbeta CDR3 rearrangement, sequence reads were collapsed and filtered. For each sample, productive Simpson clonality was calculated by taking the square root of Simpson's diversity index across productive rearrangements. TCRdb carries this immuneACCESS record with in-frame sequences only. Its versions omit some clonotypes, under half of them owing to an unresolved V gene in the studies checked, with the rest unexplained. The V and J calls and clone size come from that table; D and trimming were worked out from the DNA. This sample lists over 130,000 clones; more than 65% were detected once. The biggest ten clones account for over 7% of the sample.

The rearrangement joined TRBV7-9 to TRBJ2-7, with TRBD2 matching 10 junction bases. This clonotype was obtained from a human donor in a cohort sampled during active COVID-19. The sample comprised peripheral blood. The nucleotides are TGTGCCAGCAGCAGTAGCGGGGGGCCCTCCTACGAGCAGTACTTC. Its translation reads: CASSSSGGPSYEQYF.